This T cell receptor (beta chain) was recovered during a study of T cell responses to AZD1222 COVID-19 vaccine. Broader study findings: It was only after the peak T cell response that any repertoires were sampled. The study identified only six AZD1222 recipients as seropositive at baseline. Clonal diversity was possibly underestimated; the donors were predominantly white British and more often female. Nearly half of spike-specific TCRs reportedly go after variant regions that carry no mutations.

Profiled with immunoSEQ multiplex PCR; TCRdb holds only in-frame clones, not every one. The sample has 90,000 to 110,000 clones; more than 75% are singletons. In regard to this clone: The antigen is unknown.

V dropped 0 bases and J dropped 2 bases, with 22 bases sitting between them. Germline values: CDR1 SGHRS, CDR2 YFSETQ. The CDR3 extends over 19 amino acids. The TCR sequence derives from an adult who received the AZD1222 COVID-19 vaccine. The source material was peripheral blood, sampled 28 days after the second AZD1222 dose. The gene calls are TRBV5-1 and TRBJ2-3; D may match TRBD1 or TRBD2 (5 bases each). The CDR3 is CASSLARTELGTSTDTQYF. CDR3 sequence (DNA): TGCGCCAGCAGCTTGGCTCGTACGGAACTAGGGACCTCCACAGATACGCAGTATTTT.